One sample yielded the 4 T cell receptor beta chains listed below, sequenced in a study of beta chain features in type 1 diabetes. The investigators reverse transcribed all of the isolated RNA, so they sequenced expressed TCRB transcripts. Assay: immunoSEQ multiplex PCR; the TCRdb copy retains only in-frame clones and omits some. The table has 140,000 or so clones, 9% to 9.5% seen once. Source material: central memory CD4+ T cells from blood. All receptors derive from a young man in good health.

This clone was found a few times. The V gene is TRBV30, the J gene TRBJ2-7; 8 bases line up with TRBD1. The germline V gene has CDR1 GTSNPN and CDR2 SVGIG (reference sequence). The trim removed 3 bases at V and 0 bases at J, leaving 19 bases unmatched. CDR3 length: 19 amino acids. The CDR3, as DNA: TGTGCCTGGAGCGCGGTGGGGACAGGCTATTTCCCGACCTCCTACGAGCAGTACTTC. It yields the protein CAWSAVGTGYFPTSYEQYF.

This clone was detected a few times. This chain links TRBV7-6 with TRBJ1-2; possible D gene TRBD1, 6 bases. Germline assignment: CDR1 SGHVS and CDR2 FNYEAQ. The CDR3 has 12 residues. Trimming took 4 bases from V and 5 from J, leaving 8 bases between them. The CDR3 region has the DNA TGTGCCAGCAGCTCACAGGGTTATGGCTACACCTTC. As protein: CASSSQGYGYTF.

The V gene is TRBV6-1, the J gene TRBJ1-5, with 9 bases fitting TRBD1. CDR1 and CDR2 from the germline V gene are MNHNS and SASEGT. V trimming: 5 bases; J trimming: 4 bases; junction bases outside the gene matches: 3. CDR3 length equals 14 residues. Here the CDR3 reads CASSMTGGNQPQHF. DNA of the CDR3: TGTGCCAGCAGTATGACAGGGGGAAATCAGCCCCAGCATTTT.

This clone was seen more than once but under ten times. The CDR3 loop reads CAWSVRSGGHQETQYF. For the CDR3, the DNA is TGTGCCTGGAGTGTACGTAGCGGGGGTCACCAAGAGACCCAGTACTTC. The V gene is TRBV30, the J gene TRBJ2-5; 9 bases map to TRBD2. The CDR3 spans 16 residues. Germline V gene data show CDR1 as GTSNPN and CDR2 as SVGIG (reference sequence). After removal of 0 bases from V and 0 bases from J, the junction contained 5 bases not matched to a gene.